This TCR beta chain was identified during a study of cytomegalovirus exposure and HLA in healthy donors. The overall study: Approximately 190 million T cells yielded 100 million or so unique TCR beta sequences, as an earlier analysis found.

In the PCR, 60 Vbeta and 13 Jbeta primers were used. Libraries were prepared by immunoSEQ multiplex PCR; TCRdb keeps only in-frame clonotypes and omits some of them. The table includes approximately 160,000 clones, around 80% detected once. Comments on this clone: Its antigen is as yet unknown.

Whole-study results and caveats: Certain sequence variants were highly shared and formed a cluster, and this cluster was likely a sequencing artifact. Reportedly, HLA-A and HLA-B alleles of most subjects were accurately predicted from TCR beta. Analysis performed later found 16,951 TCR beta sequences associated with HLA alleles at 0.05 false discovery rate.

V lost 0 bases and J 3 bases, leaving 10 bases between the germline ends. The germline CDR1 and CDR2 sequences are SGHTA and FQGNSA. The CDR3 spans 15 residues. This chain links TRBV7-2 with TRBJ2-3; weak D call: TRBD1 (5 bases). Sequencing was carried out using PBMCs. The TCR sequence derives from a man younger than 35 in good health and CMV-seronegative. The CDR3 region is CASSLAGVGTDTQYF. The CDR3 bases are TGTGCCAGCAGCTTAGCAGGGGTGGGGACAGATACGCAGTATTTT. Complete variable domain (other parts from reference TRBV7-2 and TRBJ2-3): GAGVSQSPSNKVTEKGKDVELRCDPISGHTALYWYRQSLGQGLEFLIYFQGNSAPDKSGLPSDRFSAERTGGSVSTLTIQRTQQEDSAVYLCASSLAGVGTDTQYFGPGTRLTVL.